This T cell receptor beta chain appears in the sequencing data of a study of cytomegalovirus exposure and HLA in healthy donors. Assay: immunoSEQ multiplex PCR; the TCRdb copy retains only in-frame clones and omits some. This table holds over 45,000 clones, more than 90% found once. The CDR3 length is 17 residues. Germline loops: CDR1 SGDLS, CDR2 YYNGEE. V lost 3 bases to trimming and J lost 4 bases; unmatched junction nucleotides: 6. This TCR came from a man aged 18 to 30 in good health and CMV-seronegative. The chain uses TRBV9 and TRBJ2-1; 14 bases fit TRBD2. The sequencing input was PBMCs. The CDR3 protein is CASSGGTSGSYYNEQFF. As DNA, the CDR3 is TGTGCCAGCAGCGGAGGGACTAGCGGGAGTTATTACAATGAGCAGTTCTTC.